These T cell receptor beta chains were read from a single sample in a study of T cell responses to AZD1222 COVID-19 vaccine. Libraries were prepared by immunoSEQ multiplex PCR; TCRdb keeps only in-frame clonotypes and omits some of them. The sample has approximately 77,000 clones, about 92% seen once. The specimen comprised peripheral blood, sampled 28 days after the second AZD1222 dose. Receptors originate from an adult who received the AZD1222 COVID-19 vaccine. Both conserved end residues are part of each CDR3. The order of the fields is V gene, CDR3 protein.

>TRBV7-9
CASSALQGRLTEAFF
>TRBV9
CASSVAQGGTEAFF
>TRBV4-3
CASSQEGFGQGVYEQYF
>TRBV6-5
CASSPAGTSGGEQFF
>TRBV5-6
CASSSRTGSYEQYF
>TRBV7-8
CASSAAGGRNTGELFF
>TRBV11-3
CASSTSLTSLGTGELFF
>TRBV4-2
CASSQGQDRGHQYF
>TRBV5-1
CASSLAGNEQFF
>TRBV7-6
CASSPIPGGGQETQYF
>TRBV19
CASMDGESEEKLFF
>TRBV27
CASGGLADYNEQFF
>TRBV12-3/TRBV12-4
CASTWDPGNEQFF
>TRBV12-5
CASGLVPQEILGETQYF
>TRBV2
CASSVWGRGLTEAFF
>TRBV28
CASSSDRGGEKLFF
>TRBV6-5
CASSYTTDRDEAFF
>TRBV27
CASSLLAGGSYNEQFF
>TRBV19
CASSSSLGDTQYF
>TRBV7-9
CASSLWTGLQETQYF
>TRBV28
CASSPLGGAQRNTEAFF
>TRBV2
CASTPSRRGVGQPQHF
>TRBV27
CASSFTGGTGELFF
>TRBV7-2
CASSTRTGYTEAFF
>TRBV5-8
CASSLAPGLQAITYTF
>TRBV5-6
CASSGDRRSDGSYEQYF
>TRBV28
CASSLEGSVGEQYF
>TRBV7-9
CASSSTATNNSPLHF